These 2 T cell receptor beta chains were all obtained from the same sample, sequenced in a study of T cell responses to AZD1222 COVID-19 vaccine. Profiled with immunoSEQ multiplex PCR; TCRdb holds only in-frame clones, not every one. The sample lists around 170,000 clones, around nine tenths occurring once. The sequences come from peripheral blood, collected 28 days after the second AZD1222 dose. All receptors derive from an adult who received the AZD1222 COVID-19 vaccine.

J is TRBJ2-1 and V is TRBV7-9, with TRBD1 matching 8 bases. The ends lost 4 bases at V and 13 bases at J; junction bases unmatched: 6. This CDR3 comprises 12 residues. In germline, CDR1 is SEHNR, CDR2 FQNEAQ (reference sequence). CDR3 residues: CASSSSGGAQFF. Here the CDR3 DNA reads TGTGCCAGCAGCTCTTCAGGGGGCGCCCAGTTCTTC. Based on the CDR3 plus reference TRBV7-9 and TRBJ2-1, the full variable domain is DTGVSQNPRHKITKRGQNVTFRCDPISEHNRLYWYRQTLGQGPEFLTYFQNEAQLEKSRLLSDRFSAERPKGSFSTLEIQRTEQGDSAMYLCASSSSGGAQFFGPGTRLTVL.

This rearrangement joins TRBV19 to TRBJ2-1; D call uncertain. The ends were cut back, 1 base at V and 7 bases at J, with 5 bases in the middle. CDR1 is LNHDA and CDR2 is SQIVND in the germline V gene (reference sequence). The CDR3 consists of 12 residues. CDR3 residues: CASSIAGNEQFF. As DNA, the CDR3 is TGTGCCAGTAGTATAGCCGGAAATGAGCAGTTCTTC.